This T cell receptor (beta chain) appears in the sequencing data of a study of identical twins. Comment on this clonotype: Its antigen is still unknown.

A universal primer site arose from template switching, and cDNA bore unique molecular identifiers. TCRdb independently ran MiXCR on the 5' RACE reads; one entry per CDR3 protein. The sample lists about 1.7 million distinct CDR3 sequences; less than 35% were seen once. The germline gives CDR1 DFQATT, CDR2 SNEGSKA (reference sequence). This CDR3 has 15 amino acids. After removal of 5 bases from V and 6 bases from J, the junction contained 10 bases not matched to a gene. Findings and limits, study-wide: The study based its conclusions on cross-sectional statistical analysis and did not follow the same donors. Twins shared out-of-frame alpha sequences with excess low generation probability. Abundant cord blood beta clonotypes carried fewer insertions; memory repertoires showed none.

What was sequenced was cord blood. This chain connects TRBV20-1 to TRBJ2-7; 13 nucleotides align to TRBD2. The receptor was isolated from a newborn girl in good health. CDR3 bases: TGCAGTGCTCCTCGGACTAGCGGGAGCCTAGCCGAGCAGTACTTC. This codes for CSAPRTSGSLAEQYF.